This T cell receptor (beta chain) was sequenced in a study of blood T cell repertoires in COVID-19 (dated by TCRdb to the early 2020s). Turning to the overall study: Samples covering the acute and convalescent phases of COVID-19 were provided by collaborators in the United States, Italy and Spain. Samples came from the ongoing ImmuneRACE study (first 160 participants) plus 1,254 subjects from 6 global collaborators. Nearly every sample came with metadata listing a de-identified subject ID, COVID-19 status, age in years and sex. Where available, HLA class I and class II types were obtained from metadata supplied by the sample provider rather than from assay-based typing. Subjects who had been exposed to COVID-19, were actively infected with it, or had recovered from it provided the deeply sampled blood TCRbeta repertoires that made up the dataset. The repertoires were made available in a free public database intended to serve as a resource for research on the immune response to SARS-CoV-2. The prospective study material was composed of cDNA or gDNA derived from T cells, B-cell-depleted T cells, or PBMCs. The full study reports these points: Clinical and demographic metadata were provided uncurated, with the amount varying by source and participant.

As for this clone: Its antigen remains unidentified. Base qualities were left out, and no much larger clone turns up one base away.

The CDR3, cysteine through phenylalanine, is 14 amino acids long. CDR3 DNA only is kept here, 42 bases in frame from base 1. CDR1 and CDR2 are read off the germline V gene as KGHDR and SFDVKD. Cut back by 4 bases and 6 bases, the V and J ends lie 14 bases apart. TCRbeta CDR3 regions were amplified from genomic DNA by means of the immunoSEQ Assay, a bias-controlled multiplex PCR. The study's own analysis went as follows. Nucleated cell counts per sample were estimated from amplification of reference gene primers within the assay. Sequence reads were collapsed and filtered to measure the absolute abundance of every unique TCRbeta CDR3 rearrangement. For each sample, productive Simpson clonality was calculated by taking the square root of Simpson's diversity index across productive rearrangements. TCRdb holds this immuneACCESS table with in-frame rearrangements only. Some clones are missing; in checked studies, unresolved V genes explain under half, and the rest has no known cause. That table furnishes V, J and clone size, whereas the DNA furnished D and trimming. In all, the sample holds about 65,000 clones, and 90% of those were seen once. The ten top clones hold roughly 1.3% of the sample.

Whole blood was collected in K2EDTA tubes by collaborating institutions according to the institutions' own protocols. For TCRbeta analysis, collaborator samples were shipped as frozen whole blood, as isolated PBMCs, or as DNA extracted from either sample type. The rearranged chain carries TRBV24-1 and TRBJ2-5; perhaps TRBD1 is the D gene, with 6 bases matching. This sequence was found in a man in his 60s with acute or convalescent COVID-19. The sample consisted of peripheral blood. DNA sequence: TGTGCCACCAGTGAGCCTACAGGGCTGAAGACCCAGTACTTC. Translated, this gives CATSEPTGLKTQYF.